These 15 T cell receptor beta chains originate from one sample sequenced in a study of T cells in Graves' hyperthyroidism and ophthalmopathy. Amplification yielded TCR beta CDR3 regions, with RNA transcripts as the source. With the HTBI primer set, the TCR CDR3 went through a first round of RT-PCR. TCRdb redid the calling of the multiplex PCR reads with MiXCR, one entry per CDR3 protein. This table has around 420,000 distinct CDR3 sequences, roughly 13% appearing once. What was sequenced was blood. The receptor set was obtained from a woman aged 18-29 years with Graves' hyperthyroidism.

The genes are TRBV20-1 and TRBJ2-1, with TRBD2 identical over 11 bases. The CDR3 loop spans 16 amino acids. CDR1 is DFQATT, CDR2 SNEGSKA, per germline (reference sequence). With 7 bases clipped from V and 0 bases from J, the junction kept 8 bases outside the gene matches. CDR3 protein: CSVMGLADSSYNEQFF. The CDR3 coding sequence is TGCAGTGTAATGGGACTAGCGGATAGCTCCTACAATGAGCAGTTCTTC.

The DNA for the CDR3 is TGTGCCAGCAGTGAAGCCGGGACAGGGGATTCTAAAACTTTCTTT. Amino acid sequence: CASSEAGTGDSKTFF. The rearrangement links TRBV2 to TRBJ1-1; 10 nucleotides align to TRBD1. This CDR3 has 15 amino acids. Unmatched junction bases numbered 10, after V lost 0 bases and J lost 12 bases. CDR1 is SNHLY, CDR2 FYNNEI, per germline.

The chain combines TRBV29-1 with TRBJ2-7, with TRBD2 matching 12 bases. Unmatched junction bases numbered 9, after V lost 5 bases and J lost 7 bases. This CDR3 spans 14 amino acids. Germline values: CDR1 SQVTM, CDR2 ANQGSEA. CDR3 amino acids: CSVIRLAGVGEQYF. CDR3 sequence (DNA): TGCAGCGTTATTCGACTAGCGGGAGTGGGGGAGCAGTACTTC.

The table lists this clonotype with many counts. This chain links TRBV6-5 with TRBJ2-7, with 14 bases that match TRBD2. The length of the CDR3 is 16 residues. Germline V gene sequence: CDR1 MNHEY, CDR2 SVGAGI. V lost 2 bases and J lost 4; bases outside the gene matches: 4. The chain's CDR3 is CASSYTGLAGGYEQYF. The CDR3 DNA reads as TGTGCCAGCAGTTACACCGGACTAGCGGGAGGTTACGAGCAGTACTTC.

In its sample, this clonotype was seen many times. The chain has TRBV20-1 and TRBJ2-3; D is unclear. Looked up from germline, CDR1 is DFQATT and CDR2 is SNEGSKA (reference sequence). This CDR3 has 13 amino acids. V gave up 2 bases and J gave up 5 bases, with 11 bases separating them. The CDR3 reads CSARPNLGDTQYF. CDR3 sequence (DNA): TGCAGTGCTAGACCCAACTTAGGAGATACGCAGTATTTT.

The chain carries TRBV7-6 and TRBJ2-5, with D unresolved. Germline V gene data show CDR1 as SGHVS and CDR2 as FNYEAQ. This CDR3 comprises 12 residues. Trimming stripped 4 bases from V and 3 bases from J, with 6 bases between. The CDR3 DNA follows: TGTGCCAGCAGCTCTCGAGAAGAGACCCAGTACTTC. It yields the protein CASSSREETQYF.

This clonotype was seen more than once but under ten times. This chain joins TRBV25-1 and TRBJ1-2; tentatively, D is TRBD1 (5 bases). V was trimmed by 7 bases and J by 7 bases, leaving 19 bases between them. CDR3 length: 14 residues. Germline lookup yields CDR1 MGHDK and CDR2 SYGVNS. This CDR3 is CASTRAGGSGGYTF. CDR3 bases: TGTGCCAGCACCCGCGCCGGGGGGAGTGGTGGCTACACCTTC.

For the CDR3, the DNA is TGCGCCAGCAGTGATATGGGGGCGACGTGGGATCAGCCCCAGCATTTT. This encodes CASSDMGATWDQPQHF. This rearrangement joins TRBV10-2 to TRBJ1-5, with D tentatively TRBD1 (6 bases). Trimming shortened V by 3 bases and J by 5 bases, and 17 bases separated the two germline ends. The CDR3 totals 16 residues. CDR1 and CDR2 (germline): WSHSY, SAAADI.

This clonotype was seen at least ten times. This chain links TRBV12-3 or TRBV12-4 with TRBJ1-2; D is uncertain. This CDR3 contains 11 residues. Trimming removed 4 bases at V and 4 bases at J, with 4 bases between. The CDR3 region has the DNA TGTGCCAGCAGTTCCCTCTATGGCTACACCTTC. Its translation is CASSSLYGYTF.

This clonotype was detected ten times or more. The chain carries TRBV20-1 and TRBJ2-7; 7 bases match TRBD1. The CDR3 sequence is 12 residues long. V shed 5 bases, J shed 4 bases, and the junction held 5 bases outside the gene matches. Germline V gene lookup returns CDR1 DFQATT and CDR2 SNEGSKA (reference sequence). The CDR3 protein is CSAGRDSYEQYF. The CDR3 coding sequence is TGCAGTGCTGGAAGGGACAGTTACGAGCAGTACTTC.

This clonotype has at least ten counts. The rearrangement uses TRBV20-1 and TRBJ2-1; 11 bases are a match to TRBD2. This CDR3 is 16 amino acids long. V trimming: 5 bases; J trimming: 4 bases; junction bases outside the gene matches: 10. Germline V gives CDR1 DFQATT, CDR2 SNEGSKA (reference sequence). The CDR3 protein is CSAPNNRLAGYNEQFF. Written as DNA, the CDR3 is TGCAGTGCTCCGAACAATAGACTAGCGGGATACAATGAGCAGTTCTTC.

The rearrangement links TRBV20-1 to TRBJ1-5; D is unresolved. Germline assignment: CDR1 DFQATT and CDR2 SNEGSKA (reference sequence). The CDR3 has 15 residues. V lost 1 base to trimming and J lost 0 bases, with 10 bases between them. The CDR3 nucleotides read TGCAGTGCTAGAGGGTCAGAAGGTAGCAATCAGCCCCAGCATTTT. Translation gives CSARGSEGSNQPQHF.

Of note for this clonotype: A much larger clone is a single base away; this may be a read error. The chain uses TRBV24-1 and TRBJ2-5; D is unresolved. CDR1 and CDR2 (germline): KGHDR, SFDVKD. The CDR3 runs 13 residues. Deletions cut 8 bases from V and 2 bases from J, with 11 bases between. CDR3 residues: CATMSAVQETQYF. DNA for the CDR3: TGTGCCACCATGTCGGCGGTACAAGAGACCCAGTACTTC.

This clonotype has just a few counts. The chain is built from TRBV6-1 and TRBJ2-5; 12 bases align to TRBD2. J lost 2 bases, V lost 3 bases, and 1 base had no gene match. This CDR3 has 15 residues. In germline, CDR1 is MNHNS, CDR2 SASEGT. The CDR3 coding sequence is TGTGCCAGCAGTGAGACTAGCGGGAGACAAGAGACCCAGTACTTC. Amino acid sequence: CASSETSGRQETQYF.

This clonotype was seen ten or more times. V is TRBV12-5 and J is TRBJ2-1, with no clear D. V gave up 0 bases and J gave up 7 bases, with 7 bases separating them. This CDR3 comprises 13 residues. The germline V gene encodes CDR1 LGHNT and CDR2 FRNRAP. The CDR3 here is CASGLVPSNEQFF. DNA of the CDR3: TGTGCTAGTGGTTTGGTCCCAAGTAATGAGCAGTTCTTC.